Described below is a single T cell receptor beta chain sequence and its context. Its antigen is unidentified. With 7 bases removed from V and 1 base from J, the gap between germline ends came to 13 bases. The CDR3 consists of 14 residues. Germline CDR1 reads SSHAT; CDR2 reads FNYEAQ (reference sequence). Treatment: oral pan-JAK inhibitor, 5-10 mg twice daily. Reverse transcription of extracted RNA yielded cDNA, which provided the sequencing template. This table comes from immunoSEQ multiplex PCR, and its TCRdb copy is limited to in-frame clones, with some not included. The sample holds 95,000 to 100,000 clones, 55% to 75% seen once. The record originates from a study of CD8+ T cells in alopecia areata. Broader study findings: Just one nonresponder means the tie between baseline CD8+ expansion and response stays uncertain. Scalp clonality and expanded CD8+ clones among the top 100 showed significant decreases with tofacitinib.

The receptor was isolated from a human donor with alopecia areata. This material consisted of CD8+ T cells sorted from blood, taken at approximately week 55, from a patient treated with tofacitinib. The chain carries TRBV7-7 and TRBJ1-1, with D hard to call. CDR3 in DNA: TGTGCCAGCACCCTTCTTGGACCGAACACTGAAGCTTTCTTT. It codes for CASTLLGPNTEAFF.